Included here is one T cell receptor (beta chain) sequence, with context. Its antigen is not yet known. Base qualities are missing; no much larger clone stands one base away. Trimming removed 4 bases from V and 7 bases from J; the gene matches leave 10 bases unexplained. Including cysteine and phenylalanine, the CDR3 has 15 amino acids. Only the CDR3 DNA stays, 45 bases, in frame from base 1. The germline V gene sets CDR1 to SGHRS and CDR2 to YFSETQ. TCR CDR3 regions were amplified from genomic DNA by multiplex PCR using the deep immunoSEQ assay. Genomic DNA extracted from each cell subset was distributed evenly over all wells of several immunoSEQ 96-well plates, and each plate served as one replicate. For sorted subsets, approximately 190 ng genomic DNA, equal to 30,000 to 35,000 T cell genomes, was loaded into each replicate PCR. Purified libraries were measured with a Qubit 3.0 fluorometer, size-checked on a Bioanalyzer 2100, and measured again with the KAPA Library Quantification kit. Each immunoSEQ 96-well plate was sequenced on its own single-read 150-cycle Illumina NextSeq 550 flow cell. The authors' pipeline ran thus. The immunoSEQ output contained only junctional sequences without quality scores, so filtering could not match that applied to full-length reads. Sequences were annotated with PyIR, a Python wrapper for IgBLAST v1.9, using IMGT germline references to assign V/J genes and CDR3. Reads with weak V/J assignments (E-value above 1e-6), missing CDR3, stop codons, out-of-frame junctions, or ambiguous translated residues were removed. V3J clonotypes were defined as sequences sharing an identical inferred V gene, J gene, and CDR3 amino acid sequence. The percentage overlap between two repertoires was calculated by dividing the number of shared unique clonotypes by the size of the smaller repertoire. Richness of each repertoire was evaluated using RTK rarefaction, the Chao1 estimator, and Recon v2.1 estimates of unobserved clonotypes. Generation probabilities for all TCRbeta clonotypes obtained by the gDNA method from a handful of donors were computed using OLGA. Held by TCRdb, this immuneACCESS table contains in-frame sequences only and omits some clones. Under half of the omission traces to an unresolved V gene where checked; the cause of the rest is unknown. V, J and clone size are those of that table, while D and trimming were read from the DNA. In all, the sample holds 950,000 to 1,100,000 clones, and approximately 80% of those were seen once. Roughly 0.62% of the sample belongs to the ten largest clones.

The sample comes from a study of shared clonotypes between healthy human individuals (dated by TCRdb to about 2020). Regarding the research as a whole: A few men and two women, aged 18 to 49 years, made up the cohort. For each donor, CD4 naive and CD4 memory were each run on three plates, CD8 naive on two plates, and CD8 memory on one plate. To estimate repertoire size and how much clonotype sharing occurs between individuals, the study deeply sequenced the blood TCR repertoires of about 5 healthy adults. To increase sequencing depth and limit assay-specific biases, TCR repertoire library preparation and sequencing were carried out by different laboratories using diverse techniques. Per donor, leukapheresis produced somewhere between about 0.94 and 8.9 billion PBMCs.

Donors were healthy HIV-negative adults with no recently reported acute infections or vaccinations. All donors were Caucasian adults living in Nashville, Tennessee, USA. CD4+ T cells were enriched by magnetic negative selection, after which naive cells were positively selected on CD45RA and the negative fraction was taken as the memory subset. After blood collection by leukapheresis, PBMCs were isolated using Ficoll-Histopaque density gradient centrifugation and then cryopreserved in the vapor phase of liquid nitrogen. Analytical flow cytometry was used to check the purity and quantity of each magnetically sorted T cell population. Each sorted fraction had its genomic DNA isolated and then quantified by UV absorbance on a Nanodrop 2000c. Overall results and qualifications from the work: Naive subsets generally had larger estimated clonotype richness than memory subsets did. Even with the large sequencing depth, rarefaction of the sorted-subset datasets indicated that sequencing was incomplete. The genetic and exposure-history diversity represented was limited by the small number of donors. Clonotypes shared by all four sorted-subset donors showed higher generation probabilities than non-shared clonotypes. Based on pairwise subsampling, the degree of clonotype sharing among donors was expected to be affected by sequencing depth. About 5% of naive CD4, roughly 3.5% of naive CD8, about 2.5% of memory CD4, and 0.4% of memory CD8 clonotypes were shared across several donors. Sampling was limited to blood, and TCR repertoires in tissue likely differ from TCR repertoires in blood.

The sequenced sample was memory CD4+ T cells from PBMCs. The intended sense of this specimen's cell subset or site label: CD45RA-negative fraction. The sequence is built from TRBV5-1 and TRBJ2-1; 8 central nucleotides agree with TRBD2. This receptor was obtained from a man aged 18 to 29 in good health. Some clones in this sample may be carry-over from other donors' samples. The CDR3 amino acid sequence is: CASSHSGTRLNEQFF. The DNA sequence reads TGCGCCAGCAGCCATTCCGGGACTAGATTGAATGAGCAGTTCTTC.